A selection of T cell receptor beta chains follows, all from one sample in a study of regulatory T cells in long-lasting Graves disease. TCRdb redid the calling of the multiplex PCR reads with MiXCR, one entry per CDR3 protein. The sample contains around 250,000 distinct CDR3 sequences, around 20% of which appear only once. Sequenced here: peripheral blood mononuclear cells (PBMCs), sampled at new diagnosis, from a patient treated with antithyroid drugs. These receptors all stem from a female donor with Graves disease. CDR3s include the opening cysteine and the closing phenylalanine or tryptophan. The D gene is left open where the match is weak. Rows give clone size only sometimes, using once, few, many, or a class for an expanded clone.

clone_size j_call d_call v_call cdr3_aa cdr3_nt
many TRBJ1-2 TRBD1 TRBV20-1 CSAEGAGYTF TGCAGTGCCGAGGGGGCTGGCTACACCTTC
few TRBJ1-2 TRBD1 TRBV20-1 CSARATGDRSGYTF TGCAGTGCTAGGGCGACAGGGGACAGGTCTGGCTACACCTTC
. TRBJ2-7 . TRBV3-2 CASSPQDTEQYF TGTGCCAGCAGCCCTCAGGACACAGAGCAGTACTTC
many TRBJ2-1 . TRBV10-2 CASSDPRGGYNEQFF TGCGCCAGCAGTGATCCTAGGGGGGGCTACAATGAGCAGTTCTTC
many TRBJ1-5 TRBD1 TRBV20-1 CSAFYRDSNQPQHF TGCAGTGCTTTCTACCGGGACAGTAATCAGCCCCAGCATTTT
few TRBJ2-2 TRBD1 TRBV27 CASSPEYWAGGRNGELFF TGTGCCAGCAGTCCCGAATACTGGGCAGGGGGAAGGAACGGGGAGCTGTTTTTT
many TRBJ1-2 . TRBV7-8 CASSLGNYGYTF TGTGCCAGCAGCCTTGGAAACTATGGCTACACCTTC
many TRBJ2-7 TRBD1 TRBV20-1 CSARGPGQGHEQYF TGCAGTGCTAGGGGTCCGGGACAGGGCCACGAGCAGTACTTC
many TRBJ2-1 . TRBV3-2 CASSQDRQEYNEQFF TGTGCCAGCAGCCAAGATCGGCAGGAGTACAATGAGCAGTTCTTC
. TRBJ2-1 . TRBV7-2 CASSLVSGNVNEQFF TGTGCCAGCAGCTTAGTTTCGGGGAATGTAAATGAGCAGTTCTTC
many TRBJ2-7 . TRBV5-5 CASSLSAGESSYEQYF TGTGCCAGCAGCTTGTCAGCGGGTGAGAGCTCCTACGAGCAGTACTTC
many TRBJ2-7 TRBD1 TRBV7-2 CASSFTGTDSYEQYF TGTGCCAGCAGCTTCACCGGGACAGACTCCTACGAGCAGTACTTC
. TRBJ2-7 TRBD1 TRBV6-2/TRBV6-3 CASSEPGRGLWEQYF TGTGCCAGCAGTGAACCAGGCAGGGGGCTTTGGGAGCAGTACTTC
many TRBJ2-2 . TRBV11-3 CASSVARRNTGELFF TGTGCCAGCAGCGTAGCTAGACGGAACACCGGGGAGCTGTTTTTT
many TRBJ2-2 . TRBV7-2 CASSLTFSRPWNTGELFF TGTGCCAGCAGCTTAACTTTTTCGCGGCCCTGGAACACCGGGGAGCTGTTTTTT
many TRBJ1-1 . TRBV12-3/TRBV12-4 CASSRPRGGNTEAFF TGTGCCAGCAGTCGCCCCCGGGGCGGGAACACTGAAGCTTTCTTT
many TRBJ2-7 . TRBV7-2 CASSLAGPSYEQYF TGTGCCAGCAGCTTAGCAGGACCTTCCTACGAGCAGTACTTC
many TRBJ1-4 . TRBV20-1 CSAIGSNEKLFF TGCAGTGCTATCGGATCTAATGAAAAACTGTTTTTT
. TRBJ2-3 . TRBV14 CASSPFPGSADTQYF TGTGCCAGCAGCCCGTTCCCCGGGTCTGCAGATACGCAGTATTTT
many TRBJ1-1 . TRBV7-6 CASSIPAALGTEAFF TGTGCCAGCAGCATACCGGCAGCGCTGGGCACTGAAGCTTTCTTT
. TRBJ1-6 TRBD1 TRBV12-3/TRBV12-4 CASSPGTGVYSPLHF TGTGCCAGCAGTCCAGGGACAGGGGTATACTCACCCCTCCACTTT
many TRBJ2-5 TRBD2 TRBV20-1 CSARAGTSGRGETQYF TGCAGTGCTAGAGCTGGGACTAGCGGGAGGGGAGAGACCCAGTACTTC
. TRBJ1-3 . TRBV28 CASSVGHTIYF TGTGCCAGCAGCGTGGGACACACCATATATTTT
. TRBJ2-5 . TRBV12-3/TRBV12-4 CASSLRESETQYF TGTGCCAGCAGTTTAAGGGAATCAGAGACCCAGTACTTC
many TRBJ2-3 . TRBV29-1 CSVDDGTDTQYF TGCAGCGTTGACGATGGCACAGATACGCAGTATTTT
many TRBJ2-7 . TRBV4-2 CASSQGRTYEQYF TGCGCCAGCAGCCAAGGCAGGACCTACGAGCAGTACTTC
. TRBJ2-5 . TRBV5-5 CASSLALRAPLETQYF TGTGCCAGCAGCTTGGCCTTGCGGGCGCCCCTCGAGACCCAGTACTTC
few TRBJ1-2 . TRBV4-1 CASSHEVGGYTF TGCGCCAGCAGCCACGAGGTGGGAGGCTACACCTTC
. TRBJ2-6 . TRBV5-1 CASSRLGTESSGANVLTF TGCGCCAGCAGCAGGCTCGGCACTGAATCCTCTGGGGCCAACGTCCTGACTTTC
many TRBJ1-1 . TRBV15 CATSTRRGVSTEAFF TGTGCCACCAGCACCCGGCGCGGGGTGAGCACTGAAGCTTTCTTT
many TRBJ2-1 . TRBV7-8 CASSRNKGNYNEQFF TGTGCCAGCAGTCGAAACAAGGGAAATTACAATGAGCAGTTCTTC
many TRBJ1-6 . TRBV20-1 CSARDRQNNSPLHF TGCAGTGCTAGAGATCGACAGAATAATTCACCCCTCCACTTT
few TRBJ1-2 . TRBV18 CASSPLIGGSNYDYTF TGTGCCAGCTCACCATTAATTGGGGGCAGTAACTATGACTACACCTTC
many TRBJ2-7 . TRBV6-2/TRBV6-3 CASSARGGEQYF TGTGCCAGCAGCGCGAGAGGGGGCGAGCAGTACTTC
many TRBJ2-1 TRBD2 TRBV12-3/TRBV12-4 CASSGTSGRPLNEQFF TGTGCCAGCAGTGGGACTAGCGGGAGGCCCCTCAATGAGCAGTTCTTC
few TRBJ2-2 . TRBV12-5 CASSAGELFF TGTGCTAGTTCCGCCGGGGAGCTGTTTTTT